The 19 T cell receptor beta chains below were found in one sample sequenced in a study of regulatory and conventional T cells in RAG deficiency. Genomic DNA came from blood regulatory T cells gated CD4+ CD25-high CD127-low. Profiled with immunoSEQ multiplex PCR; TCRdb holds only in-frame clones, not every one. The sample lists some 28,000 clones, about nine tenths occurring once. The sample was also reused in another study, on regulatory T cells. That publication notes: The primer mix had 52 TRBV and 13 TRBJ primers.

Input material: Tregs sorted from blood. The receptors shown here come from a human donor in good health.

The gene calls are TRBV7-9 and TRBJ2-4, with D unresolved. Germline CDR1 reads SEHNR; CDR2 reads FQNEAQ (reference sequence). The CDR3 is 17 residues long. The V and J ends lost 0 bases and 6 bases respectively, with 18 bases between them. The CDR3 DNA is TGTGCCAGCAGCTTAGCGGCGGTTTCACTTCTCTTAAACATTCAGTACTTC. It specifies CASSLAAVSLLLNIQYF.

The chain employs TRBV5-4 and TRBJ1-6; no definite D call. The CDR3 has 13 residues. The V gene's germline CDR1 is SGHNT and CDR2 YYREEE (reference sequence). The V and J ends lost 4 bases and 9 bases respectively, with 11 bases between them. The CDR3 loop reads CASSPGSVSPLHF. CDR3 DNA: TGTGCCAGCAGCCCCGGCAGTGTTTCACCCCTCCACTTT.

The V call is TRBV11-2, the J call TRBJ1-1, with D unresolved. The CDR3 spans 15 residues. Germline assignment: CDR1 SGHAT and CDR2 FQNNGV. V was cut by 1 base and J by 4 bases, with 13 bases left in between. For the CDR3, the DNA is TGTGCCAGCAGCTTAGCCGGGGTCAGGAGCACTGAAGCTTTCTTT. Its protein is CASSLAGVRSTEAFF.

The chain couples TRBV7-2 to TRBJ1-3; D is unresolved. This CDR3 contains 12 residues. V dropped 3 bases and J dropped 8 bases, with 8 bases sitting between them. Germline V gene lookup returns CDR1 SGHTA and CDR2 FQGNSA. The CDR3 sequence: CASSLWTDTIYF. The CDR3 nucleotides read TGTGCCAGCAGCTTGTGGACGGACACCATATATTTT.

This clone has just one count. This CDR3 reads CASSRRQGAITDTQYF. CDR3 sequence (DNA): TGTGCCAGCAGCCGCCGACAGGGAGCCATCACAGATACGCAGTATTTT. This chain joins TRBV7-9 and TRBJ2-3; 7 bases align to TRBD1. CDR1 and CDR2 from the germline V gene are SEHNR and FQNEAQ (reference sequence). There are 16 residues in the CDR3. With 5 bases clipped from V and 2 bases from J, the junction kept 10 bases outside the gene matches.

V gene TRBV6-1 combines with J gene TRBJ1-6, with D unclear. V lost 3 bases and J 9 bases, leaving 12 bases between the germline ends. Germline V lookup: CDR1 MNHNS, CDR2 SASEGT. The CDR3 is 14 residues long. The CDR3 bases are TGTGCCAGCAGTGACCGGGCACGGGGTTCACCCCTCCACTTT. Translating gives CASSDRARGSPLHF.

This clone appeared once. The J gene is TRBJ2-7, the V gene TRBV5-6; a possible D gene is TRBD2 (6 bases). V lost 3 bases to trimming and J lost 0 bases, with 10 bases between them. CDR3 size: 14 residues. Germline assignment: CDR1 SGHDT and CDR2 YYEEEE. The CDR3 nucleotides are TGTGCCAGCAGCTGGGGACTGGGCTCCTACGAGCAGTACTTC. Translating gives CASSWGLGSYEQYF.

The rearrangement uses TRBV11-3 and TRBJ2-7; D might be TRBD1 (6 bases). V was clipped by 3 bases and J by 1 base, with 7 bases between them. Per germline, CDR1 SGHNT and CDR2 YENEEA. The CDR3 extends over 13 amino acids. CDR3 region: CASSLDSSYEQYF. The DNA for the CDR3 is TGTGCCAGCAGCTTGGACAGTTCCTACGAGCAGTACTTC.

CDR3 loop: CASSFRTIAEAFF. The CDR3 bases are TGTGCCAGCAGCTTCCGGACAATCGCTGAAGCTTTCTTT. The chain joins TRBV28 to TRBJ1-1, with a tentative D call TRBD1 (5 bases). Germline V CDR1 and CDR2: MDHEN, SYDVKM. This CDR3 has 13 amino acids. The V and J ends lost 6 bases and 6 bases respectively, with 14 bases between them.

This clone appeared a single time. DNA of the CDR3: TGTGCCAGCAGCATACGGACACTTTTGAACACTGAAGCTTTCTTT. Translating it yields CASSIRTLLNTEAFF. The V gene is TRBV5-8, the J gene TRBJ1-1, with D perhaps matching TRBD1 (5 bases). Deletions cut 4 bases from V and 0 bases from J, with 13 bases between. The CDR3 consists of 15 residues. Germline lookup yields CDR1 SGHTS and CDR2 YDEGEE.

This clone was seen just once. This sequence joins TRBV6-1 and TRBJ1-5, with no clear D. This CDR3 region has 15 residues. The V and J ends lost 2 bases and 3 bases respectively, with 11 bases between them. CDR1 MNHNS and CDR2 SASEGT come from the germline V gene. The DNA for the CDR3 is TGTGCCAGCAGTGAAAGGGCAGGACCCAATCAGCCCCAGCATTTT. Its translation: CASSERAGPNQPQHF.

V and J are TRBV6-6 and TRBJ1-1; 7 bases are a match to TRBD1. The V and J ends lost 6 bases and 1 base, in that order; junction bases with no gene match: 2. This CDR3 has 13 residues. Germline CDR1 MNHNY, CDR2 SVGAGI (reference sequence). The CDR3 bases are TGTGCCAGCAGGGGACAGACGAACACTGAAGCTTTCTTT. It translates to CASRGQTNTEAFF.

This chain connects TRBV2 to TRBJ1-6; D unclear. The V end lost 4 bases, the J end lost 0 bases, and 4 bases lay between the germline ends. Germline CDR1 and CDR2: SNHLY and FYNNEI. CDR3 length: 14 residues. In DNA, the CDR3 is TGTGCCAGCAGTGTAGGCTCCTATAATTCACCCCTCCACTTT. Translated, it gives CASSVGSYNSPLHF. Looking up the rest from reference TRBV2 and TRBJ1-6 gives the full variable domain: EPEVTQTPSHQVTQMGQEVILRCVPISNHLYFYWYRQILGQKVEFLVSFYNNEISEKSEIFDDQFSVERPDGSNFTLKIRSTKLEDSAMYFCASSVGSYNSPLHFGNGTRLTVT.

J is TRBJ2-3 and V is TRBV28; 8 nucleotides match TRBD2. With 5 bases clipped from V and 0 bases from J, the junction kept 4 bases outside the gene matches. The CDR3 extends over 15 amino acids. CDR1 is MDHEN, CDR2 SYDVKM, per germline. CDR3 nucleotides: TGTGCCAGCAGTGTAGCGGGGATAAGCACAGATACGCAGTATTTT. It codes for CASSVAGISTDTQYF.

This clone was detected once. V is TRBV11-2 and J is TRBJ2-2; 8 bases align to TRBD2. The CDR3 length is 16 residues. The germline V gene has CDR1 SGHAT and CDR2 FQNNGV. The V and J ends lost 3 bases and 5 bases, in that order; junction bases with no gene match: 8. CDR3 region: CASSFFRGGTTGELFF. For the CDR3, the DNA is TGTGCCAGCAGCTTCTTTCGCGGGGGGACGACCGGGGAGCTGTTTTTT. Full variable domain (missing parts from reference TRBV11-2 and TRBJ2-2): EAGVAQSPRYKIIEKRQSVAFWCNPISGHATLYWYQQILGQGPKLLIQFQNNGVVDDSQLPKDRFSAERLKGVDSTLKIQPAKLEDSAVYLCASSFFRGGTTGELFFGEGSRLTVL.

The chain joins TRBV4-2 to TRBJ2-7, with D perhaps given as TRBD1 or TRBD2 (5 bases each). The CDR3 extends over 14 amino acids. V lost 3 bases and J 5 bases, leaving 14 bases between the germline ends. The V gene's germline CDR1 is LGHNA and CDR2 YNFKEQ. This chain's CDR3 is CASSHPGRGHEQYF. The CDR3 DNA sequence: TGTGCCAGCAGCCACCCGGGAAGGGGCCACGAGCAGTACTTC.

The rearrangement uses TRBV5-1 and TRBJ2-5, with D perhaps given as TRBD1 or TRBD2 (5 bases each). Trimming shortened V by 1 base and J by 5 bases, and 9 bases separated the two germline ends. From germline, CDR1 is SGHRS and CDR2 YFSETQ. CDR3 length: 13 residues. CDR3 residues: CASSLSGDETQYF. CDR3 nucleotides: TGCGCCAGCAGCTTGTCCGGGGACGAGACCCAGTACTTC. Drawing the rest from reference TRBV5-1 and TRBJ2-5, the complete variable domain is KAGVTQTPRYLIKTRGQQVTLSCSPISGHRSVSWYQQTPGQGLQFLFEYFSETQRNKGNFPGRFSGRQFSNSRSEMNVSTLELGDSALYLCASSLSGDETQYFGPGTRLLVL.

The J gene is TRBJ2-3, the V gene TRBV5-6, with D possibly called TRBD1 or TRBD2 (6 bases each). The CDR3 length is 16 residues. Trimming removed 2 bases at V and 1 base at J, with 14 bases between. The germline V gene has CDR1 SGHDT and CDR2 YYEEEE. CDR3 coding DNA: TGTGCCAGCAGCTTCCTTGGGGGGCCGGGCACAGATACGCAGTATTTT. This translates into CASSFLGGPGTDTQYF.

The J gene is TRBJ2-1, the V gene TRBV4-1; possible D gene TRBD2, 5 bases. The CDR3 is 15 amino acids. Germline CDR1 reads MGHRA; CDR2 reads YSYEKL. With 3 bases removed from V and 8 bases from J, the gap between germline ends came to 17 bases. CDR3 in DNA: TGCGCCAGCAGCCAGACCCCTGGAGGTTTGCATGAGCAGTTCTTC. Its protein product is CASSQTPGGLHEQFF.